A selection of T cell receptor beta chains follows, all from one sample in a study of blood T cell repertoires in COVID-19. Profiling relied on immunoSEQ multiplex PCR, and the TCRdb table lists in-frame clones only, not all of them. Of about 320,000 clones in the sample, 80% to 90% were seen once. Source material: peripheral blood. All receptors come from a woman between 45 and 65 years old with acute or convalescent COVID-19. The CDR3 runs from the conserved cysteine through the conserved F or W. Fields, in order: CDR3 length, V gene, J gene, clone size, D gene, CDR3 protein, CDR3 DNA. The D gene is left open where the match is weak. Clone size, where shown, is once, few, many, or a class for clones that have expanded.

11	TRBV11-1	TRBJ1-1	-	-	CASSSLLEAFF	TGTGCCAGCAGCTCACTCTTAGAAGCTTTCTTT
17	TRBV9	TRBJ1-2	-	TRBD1	CASSPGQGAGGYYGYTF	TGTGCCAGCAGCCCAGGACAGGGGGCGGGCGGCTACTATGGCTACACCTTC
13	TRBV5-6	TRBJ1-5	-	-	CASSLGGDQPQHF	TGTGCCAGCAGCTTGGGGGGGGATCAGCCCCAGCATTTT
18	TRBV4-2	TRBJ1-1	-	-	CASSQDGGAVTMNTEAFF	TGTGCCAGCAGCCAAGATGGGGGGGCCGTGACCATGAACACTGAAGCTTTCTTT
14	TRBV5-1	TRBJ1-6	-	TRBD1	CASSPGQVESPLHF	TGCGCCAGCAGCCCCGGACAGGTTGAATCACCCCTCCACTTT
16	TRBV27	TRBJ1-1	-	-	CASSLAGRGVNTEAFF	TGTGCCAGCAGTTTAGCGGGCAGGGGTGTGAACACTGAAGCTTTCTTT
14	TRBV15	TRBJ1-5	-	TRBD1	CATSRVDREEPQHF	TGTGCCACCAGCAGAGTAGACAGGGAAGAGCCCCAGCATTTT
15	TRBV29-1	TRBJ1-1	-	TRBD1	CSVGFLGQGRTEAFF	TGCAGCGTTGGTTTTTTAGGACAGGGTAGGACTGAAGCTTTCTTT
13	TRBV21-1	TRBJ1-4	once	-	CASSRSGRCGDFF	TGTGCCAGCAGCCGCAGCGGTCGTTGCGGGGACTTTTTT
16	TRBV3-1/TRBV3-2	TRBJ2-1	-	TRBD2	CASSQEAASGSGEQFF	TGTGCCAGCAGCCAAGAGGCGGCTAGCGGGAGCGGTGAGCAGTTCTTC